Listed below are T cell receptor beta chains from one sample, sequenced in a study of T cells after yellow fever vaccination. MiXCR was run by TCRdb on the 5' RACE reads, yielding one entry per CDR3 protein. The sample shows roughly 30,000 distinct CDR3 sequences, approximately 6% of them seen only once. Source: PBMCs, either bulk or a sorted T-cell subset (CD4+, CD8+, memory, or dextramer-sorted; not recorded which), taken on the day of the yellow fever booster vaccination. Every receptor here comes from a man aged 25-40 years who received the YFV17D yellow fever vaccine. Both conserved end residues are part of each CDR3. D genes are given only for firm matches. Clone size is given for some rows only: seen once, a few or many times, or a class if the clone is expanded.

v_call	d_call	j_call	clone_size	cdr3_aa	cdr3_nt
TRBV20-1	NA	TRBJ2-4	many	CSGWASKNIQYF	TGCAGTGGTTGGGCGAGCAAAAACATTCAGTACTTC
TRBV12-3/TRBV12-4	NA	TRBJ2-1	many	CASSFFVSGSYNEQFF	TGTGCCAGCAGTTTTTTCGTTTCGGGATCCTACAATGAGCAGTTCTTC
TRBV6-2/TRBV6-3	TRBD2	TRBJ2-7	few	CASSAPGLAVYEQYF	TGTGCCAGCAGTGCTCCGGGACTAGCGGTCTACGAGCAGTACTTC
TRBV30	TRBD2	TRBJ2-1	NA	CAWTPPTSGNNEQFF	TGTGCCTGGACTCCTCCGACTAGCGGCAACAATGAGCAGTTCTTC
TRBV7-2	NA	TRBJ1-3	many	CASSFTGDPRTIYF	TGTGCCAGCAGCTTCACGGGAGACCCTAGAACCATATATTTT
TRBV4-1	NA	TRBJ1-6	NA	CASSQDRGYSPLHF	TGCGCCAGCAGCCAAGATCGGGGTTATTCACCCCTCCACTTT
TRBV25-1	TRBD2	TRBJ2-1	many	CASTRSGNNEQFF	TGTGCCAGCACTAGAAGCGGGAACAATGAGCAGTTCTTC
TRBV10-3	NA	TRBJ2-2	NA	CAITASAAGELFF	TGTGCCATCACGGCTTCCGCGGCCGGGGAGCTGTTTTTT
TRBV29-1	NA	TRBJ2-6	many	CSADTGINSGANVLTF	TGCAGCGCAGATACAGGGATCAATTCTGGGGCCAACGTCCTGACTTTC
TRBV20-1	NA	TRBJ1-1	many	CSAIGGGAGVLDTEAFF	TGCAGTGCCATCGGGGGGGGAGCCGGGGTATTGGACACTGAAGCTTTCTTT
TRBV12-3/TRBV12-4	NA	TRBJ1-5	many	CASSFREAGQPQHF	TGTGCCAGCAGTTTTCGGGAGGCTGGTCAGCCCCAGCATTTT
TRBV4-2	TRBD2	TRBJ2-7	NA	CASSRGGTSGSHEQYF	TGTGCCAGCAGCCGAGGGGGCACTAGCGGGAGTCACGAGCAGTACTTC
TRBV20-1	NA	TRBJ2-5	many	CSAIEGYQETQYF	TGCAGTGCTATAGAGGGGTATCAAGAGACCCAGTACTTC
TRBV29-1	NA	TRBJ2-1	many	CSVDRDNGYNEQFF	TGCAGCGTTGACCGGGACAATGGTTACAATGAGCAGTTCTTC
TRBV12-3/TRBV12-4	NA	TRBJ2-6	NA	CASSENLEANVLTF	TGTGCCAGCAGCGAAAACTTGGAGGCCAACGTCCTGACTTTC
TRBV10-3	NA	TRBJ1-1	many	CAISRDGLNTEAFF	TGTGCCATCAGTCGTGACGGGCTGAACACTGAAGCTTTCTTT
TRBV7-2	NA	TRBJ1-4	many	CATQGQATEKLFF	TGTGCCACCCAAGGACAAGCTACGGAAAAACTGTTTTTT
TRBV11-2	NA	TRBJ2-7	many	CASSHSSITHYEQYF	TGTGCCAGCAGCCACAGTTCGATAACTCACTACGAGCAGTACTTC
TRBV29-1	TRBD1	TRBJ1-1	NA	CSVGDRVEAFF	TGCAGCGTTGGGGACAGGGTGGAGGCTTTCTTT
TRBV7-2	NA	TRBJ1-4	few	CASSRSSDEKLFF	TGTGCCAGCAGCCGCTCCTCCGATGAAAAACTGTTTTTT
TRBV5-1	NA	TRBJ2-2	many	CASTGSLGSGELFF	TGCGCCAGCACAGGCAGCCTAGGATCCGGGGAGCTGTTTTTT
TRBV27	NA	TRBJ2-6	many	CASSLTSGANVLTF	TGTGCCAGCAGTTTGACCTCTGGGGCCAACGTCCTGACTTTC
TRBV9	TRBD2	TRBJ2-1	NA	CASSVVPFGTSGAYNEQFF	TGTGCCAGCAGCGTAGTCCCATTTGGGACTAGCGGGGCCTACAATGAGCAGTTCTTC
TRBV4-3	TRBD2	TRBJ2-3	many	CASSQELAGGPVDTQYF	TGCGCCAGCAGCCAAGAACTAGCGGGAGGGCCGGTAGATACGCAGTATTTT
TRBV12-3/TRBV12-4	TRBD2	TRBJ2-2	many	CASSFSSGRPGELFF	TGTGCCAGCAGTTTTAGTAGCGGGAGACCCGGGGAGCTGTTTTTT
TRBV18	NA	TRBJ2-7	many	CASSQTSTGRYEQYF	TGTGCCAGCTCTCAAACATCAACGGGCCGCTACGAGCAGTACTTC